The 16 T cell receptor beta chains reported below all come from one sample, sequenced in a study of T cell changes during pregnancy in multiple sclerosis. Measured with immunoSEQ multiplex PCR; TCRdb has only the in-frame clones, and not every one. The sample comprises about 53,000 clones, 90% of which are singletons, and 2.5% to 3.5% rests with the top ten. The sequencing used CD8+ T cells from peripheral blood mononuclear cells, collected before pregnancy. These receptor sequences come from a female donor with multiple sclerosis, enrolled in a pregnancy study.

The rearrangement joins TRBV11-2 to TRBJ2-1; 11 positions match TRBD2. The CDR3 consists of 15 residues. The junction had 3 bases not matched to a gene; V was cut back by 5 bases and J by 3 bases. From germline, CDR1 is SGHAT and CDR2 FQNNGV. CDR3 amino acids: CASSPSGGYYNEQFF. CDR3 nucleotide sequence: TGTGCCAGCAGCCCTAGCGGGGGGTACTACAATGAGCAGTTCTTC.

This rearrangement joins TRBV5-1 to TRBJ2-7; TRBD2 matches 10 bases. With 7 bases clipped from V and 4 bases from J, the junction kept 5 bases outside the gene matches. The CDR3 extends over 13 amino acids. Germline-derived CDR1 and CDR2 are SGHRS and YFSETQ. Written as DNA, the CDR3 is TGCGCCAGCTCTGCAGCGGGGGGGTACGAGCAGTACTTC. Amino acid sequence: CASSAAGGYEQYF.

V and J are TRBV7-2 and TRBJ2-3, with TRBD2 identical over 11 bases. The germline gives CDR1 SGHTA, CDR2 FQGNSA. V gave up 5 bases and J gave up 0 bases; unmatched junction bases: 13. The CDR3 is made up of 19 amino acids. CDR3 sequence (DNA): TGTGCCAGCAGCCTACCTAGTAGCGGGGGGGACGCTAGCACAGATACGCAGTATTTT. Protein: CASSLPSSGGDASTDTQYF. Together with reference TRBV7-2 and TRBJ2-3, the CDR3 gives the full variable domain: GAGVSQSPSNKVTEKGKDVELRCDPISGHTALYWYRQSLGQGLEFLIYFQGNSAPDKSGLPSDRFSAERTGGSVSTLTIQRTQQEDSAVYLCASSLPSSGGDASTDTQYFGPGTRLTVL.

The chain combines TRBV29-1 with TRBJ2-5, with 9 nucleotides matching TRBD1. Germline CDR1 SQVTM, CDR2 ANQGSEA. V shed 5 bases, J shed 4 bases, and the junction held 8 bases outside the gene matches. CDR3 length: 14 residues. CDR3 nucleotides: TGCAGCGTTAGAGGACAGGGGAGAGGAGAGACCCAGTACTTC. It yields the protein CSVRGQGRGETQYF. Drawing the rest from reference TRBV29-1 and TRBJ2-5, the complete variable domain is SAVISQKPSRDICQRGTSLTIQCQVDSQVTMMFWYRQQPGQSLTLIATANQGSEATYESGFVIDKFPISRPNLTFSTLTVSNMSPEDSSIYLCSVRGQGRGETQYFGPGTRLLVL.

The chain recombines TRBV27 with TRBJ1-2; D is ambiguous. V dropped 3 bases and J dropped 4 bases, with 9 bases sitting between them. This CDR3 comprises 13 residues. CDR1 and CDR2 (germline): MNHEY, SMNVEV (reference sequence). This chain's CDR3 is CASSLRLGYGYTF. The CDR3, as DNA: TGTGCCAGCAGTTTGAGACTTGGCTATGGCTACACCTTC.

The chain recombines TRBV27 with TRBJ2-7; possibly TRBD2 for D (6 bases). The V gene lost 5 bases and the J gene lost 5 bases, with 16 bases spanning the gap. The CDR3 loop spans 14 amino acids. Germline lookup yields CDR1 MNHEY and CDR2 SMNVEV (reference sequence). The DNA for the CDR3 is TGTGCCAGCAGTCCGGGAGTTGGTTTCCACGAGCAGTACTTC. It translates to CASSPGVGFHEQYF.

The V and J genes are TRBV6-6 and TRBJ2-5; the match to TRBD2 covers 9 bases. The CDR3 has 16 residues. Per the germline V gene, CDR1 is MNHNY and CDR2 is SVGAGI (reference sequence). V gave up 0 bases and J gave up 2 bases; unmatched junction bases: 4. CDR3: CASSYSSGRFQETQYF. CDR3 DNA: TGTGCCAGCAGTTACTCTAGCGGGAGATTTCAAGAGACCCAGTACTTC.

The CDR3 reads CASSLGGTDEQFF. CDR3 nucleotides: TGTGCCAGCAGCTTAGGCGGGACAGATGAGCAGTTCTTC. The V and J genes are TRBV7-3 and TRBJ2-1; perhaps TRBD1 as D (7 bases). CDR1 and CDR2 (germline): SGHTA, FQGTGA. This CDR3 comprises 13 residues. The V end lost 2 bases, the J end lost 8 bases, and 10 bases lay between the germline ends.

The V and J genes are TRBV7-2 and TRBJ2-1; D may be TRBD1 (6 bases). The germline V and J ends were trimmed by 3 bases and 6 bases, with 12 bases remaining between them. This CDR3 contains 14 residues. Looked up from germline, CDR1 is SGHTA and CDR2 is FQGNSA. CDR3 residues: CASSFLQGTNEQFF. The CDR3 region has the DNA TGTGCCAGCAGCTTTCTACAGGGTACCAATGAGCAGTTCTTC.

The genes are TRBV7-9 and TRBJ1-2, with D possibly being TRBD1 (5 bases). V lost 5 bases to trimming and J lost 0 bases, with 16 bases between them. CDR3 length equals 16 residues. Germline V CDR1 and CDR2: SEHNR, FQNEAQ (reference sequence). This CDR3 is CASSLISGYPNYGYTF. CDR3 bases: TGTGCCAGCAGCCTGATCTCAGGGTACCCTAACTATGGCTACACCTTC.

The CDR3, as DNA: TGTGCCAGCAGTGAATATTTCGAACCCCCTCTAGACTATGGCTACACCTTC. It codes for CASSEYFEPPLDYGYTF. The rearrangement uses TRBV25-1 and TRBJ1-2, with no clear D. Trimming cost V 0 bases and J 3 bases, with 17 bases left between them. CDR1 and CDR2 from the germline V gene are MGHDK and SYGVNS. The CDR3 runs to 17 residues.

V gene TRBV27 combines with J gene TRBJ2-1, with 8 bases matching TRBD1. Looked up from germline, CDR1 is MNHEY and CDR2 is SMNVEV (reference sequence). The CDR3 contains 17 residues. V lost 2 bases to trimming and J lost 7 bases; unmatched junction nucleotides: 13. The DNA for the CDR3 is TGTGCCAGCAGTTTAATCCAGGGGGCCTCCCTCAATAATGAGCAGTTCTTC. This translates into CASSLIQGASLNNEQFF.

V gene TRBV9 combines with J gene TRBJ1-2; D is uncertain. The CDR3 contains 15 residues. V lost 2 bases and J lost 7, with 18 bases in between. CDR1 and CDR2 (germline): SGDLS, YYNGEE. CDR3 loop: CASSVGLGRTPGYTF. The DNA for the CDR3 is TGTGCCAGCAGCGTCGGTCTGGGCAGAACTCCTGGCTACACCTTC.

The chain has TRBV19 and TRBJ2-6; 8 nucleotides agree with TRBD2. The V gene's germline CDR1 is LNHDA and CDR2 SQIVND (reference sequence). The V and J ends lost 6 bases and 2 bases, in that order; junction bases with no gene match: 3. The CDR3 length is 15 residues. CDR3 nucleotide sequence: TGTGCCAGTAGCAACGGGGGGGCTGGGGCCAACGTCCTGACTTTC. This translates into CASSNGGAGANVLTF. The variable domain in full, completed from reference TRBV19 and TRBJ2-6, reads DGGITQSPKYLFRKEGQNVTLSCEQNLNHDAMYWYRQDPGQGLRLIYYSQIVNDFQKGDIAEGYSVSREKKESFPLTVTSAQKNPTAFYLCASSNGGAGANVLTFGAGSRLTVL.

This chain joins TRBV5-6 and TRBJ2-5; perhaps TRBD1 as D (6 bases). Germline V lookup: CDR1 SGHDT, CDR2 YYEEEE. V gave up 5 bases and J gave up 0 bases, with 11 bases separating them. The CDR3 is made up of 14 amino acids. The CDR3 here is CASRQRGYQETQYF. CDR3 bases: TGTGCCAGCAGACAGAGGGGGTACCAAGAGACCCAGTACTTC.

In DNA form, the CDR3 reads TGTGCCAGCAGTTTCCAGAGGGACAGCACCTACGAGCAGTACTTC. Translation: CASSFQRDSTYEQYF. The genes are TRBV27 and TRBJ2-7, with TRBD1 matching 7 bases. The CDR3 sequence is 15 residues long. The germline gives CDR1 MNHEY, CDR2 SMNVEV (reference sequence). V shed 3 bases, J shed 2 bases, and the junction held 7 bases outside the gene matches.